These 29 T cell receptor beta chains came from one sample sequenced in a study of blood T cell repertoires in COVID-19. Measured with immunoSEQ multiplex PCR; TCRdb has only the in-frame clones, and not every one. The profile shows 95,000 to 150,000 clones, about four fifths of them singletons. The specimen sequenced was peripheral blood. These receptors came from a woman aged 70-85 years with acute or convalescent COVID-19.

The genes are TRBV10-3 and TRBJ1-6; a weak D match, TRBD1 (5 bases). The CDR3 has 12 amino acids. The V end lost 11 bases, the J end lost 10 bases, and 15 bases lay between the germline ends. CDR1 ENHRY and CDR2 SYGVKD come from the germline V gene. The CDR3 here is CASSGVRSPLHF. CDR3 sequence (DNA): TGTGCCTCGTCGGGGGTAAGGTCACCCCTCCACTTT.

This chain joins TRBV6-5 and TRBJ1-2, with D tentatively TRBD1 (6 bases). This CDR3 comprises 15 residues. Germline assignment: CDR1 MNHEY and CDR2 SVGAGI. V lost 6 bases to trimming and J lost 3 bases, with 17 bases between them. For the CDR3, the DNA is TGTGCCAGCAGACGAAGCAGACAGGAATACTATGGCTACACCTTC. Translated: CASRRSRQEYYGYTF.

This chain joins TRBV2 and TRBJ1-1; D unclear. V was trimmed by 3 bases and J by 0 bases, leaving 8 bases between them. Germline assignment: CDR1 SNHLY and CDR2 FYNNEI. This CDR3 is 14 amino acids long. This CDR3 is CASSDPGLNTEAFF. In DNA form, the CDR3 reads TGTGCCAGCAGTGACCCGGGGTTGAACACTGAAGCTTTCTTT.

V usage is TRBV7-9 and J usage is TRBJ2-7, with D uncertain. CDR1 SEHNR and CDR2 FQNEAQ come from the germline V gene (reference sequence). This CDR3 is built from 16 residues. Trimming took 2 bases from V and 5 from J, leaving 19 bases between them. For the CDR3, the DNA is TGTGCCAGCAGCTTAAGCTTTTCCCGAGGTGGAGACGAGCAGTACTTC. As protein: CASSLSFSRGGDEQYF.

Here the CDR3 DNA reads TGTGCCAGCAGCTTAGATCGGGAGGCTGGCTACACCTTC. It encodes CASSLDREAGYTF. The rearrangement uses TRBV7-2 and TRBJ1-2; D is ambiguous. The CDR3 has 13 residues. Germline V gene data show CDR1 as SGHTA and CDR2 as FQGNSA. Trimming removed 1 base from V and 7 bases from J, with 10 bases in between.

The J gene is TRBJ2-4, the V gene TRBV19, with a possible D match to TRBD1 (6 bases). Germline assignment: CDR1 LNHDA and CDR2 SQIVND (reference sequence). This CDR3 comprises 13 residues. V was cut by 6 bases and J by 9 bases, with 15 bases left in between. For the CDR3, the DNA is TGTGCCAGTAGCCCCAGGGGTTCTTTCATTCAGTACTTC. Translation gives CASSPRGSFIQYF.

This rearrangement joins TRBV18 to TRBJ2-3, with 11 bases identical to TRBD2. Trimming at V came to 3 bases and at J to 0 bases, leaving 11 bases not matched to a gene. The CDR3 consists of 19 residues. Germline values: CDR1 KGHSH, CDR2 LQKENI. CDR3 nucleotides: TGTGCCAGCTCACCCACAGGGACTAGCGGATATACTAGCACAGATACGCAGTATTTT. Amino acid sequence: CASSPTGTSGYTSTDTQYF.

The chain is built from TRBV6-2 or TRBV6-3 and TRBJ2-1; D is possibly TRBD2 (7 bases). The CDR3 has 15 residues. The germline CDR1 and CDR2 sequences are MNHEY and SVGEGT. V was trimmed by 5 bases and J by 5 bases, leaving 16 bases between them. The CDR3 loop reads CASSKVRGPHNEQFF. The CDR3 bases are TGTGCCAGCAGTAAGGTGCGGGGGCCACACAATGAGCAGTTCTTC.

The J gene is TRBJ2-1, the V gene TRBV7-2; the D gene is possibly TRBD1 (6 bases). The CDR3 consists of 17 residues. V was shortened by 5 bases and J by 0 bases, with 17 bases between the two germline ends. The germline V gene encodes CDR1 SGHTA and CDR2 FQGNSA. The DNA of the CDR3 is TGTGCCAGCAGCCCGGACAGCCGCTTTAGCTCCTACAATGAGCAGTTCTTC. Its protein product is CASSPDSRFSSYNEQFF.

This clone appeared once. The CDR3 DNA reads TGTGCCTGGGCCCAGGGGAACGATGAAAAACTGTTTTTT. As protein: CAWAQGNDEKLFF. The gene calls are TRBV30 and TRBJ1-4, with a weak D call TRBD1 (6 bases). The ends were cut back, 5 bases at V and 6 bases at J, with 13 bases in the middle. This CDR3 is 13 amino acids long. In germline, CDR1 is GTSNPN, CDR2 SVGIG (reference sequence).

The CDR3 coding sequence is TGTGCCAGTAACAGGGGGTATTCACCCCTCCACTTT. Its translation: CASNRGYSPLHF. The V call is TRBV19, the J call TRBJ1-6; 8 bases map to TRBD1. CDR3 length: 12 residues. Unmatched junction bases numbered 1, after V lost 7 bases and J lost 8 bases. Germline V gene data show CDR1 as LNHDA and CDR2 as SQIVND (reference sequence).

The chain joins TRBV19 to TRBJ1-5; TRBD1 agrees at 8 bases. With 11 bases clipped from V and 2 bases from J, the junction kept 14 bases outside the gene matches. This CDR3 contains 16 residues. Per germline, CDR1 LNHDA and CDR2 SQIVND (reference sequence). CDR3 DNA sequence: TGTGCCGGGTCGGACAGGGTAATAGCTGGCAATCAGCCCCAGCATTTT. It encodes CAGSDRVIAGNQPQHF.

This clone was detected once. This sequence joins TRBV27 and TRBJ2-3; 8 bases are a match to TRBD1. The ends lost 6 bases at V and 9 bases at J; junction bases unmatched: 5. In germline, CDR1 is MNHEY, CDR2 SMNVEV (reference sequence). This CDR3 region has 12 residues. The CDR3 is CASRFQGATQYF. DNA for the CDR3: TGTGCCAGCAGGTTCCAGGGGGCAACGCAGTATTTT.

This chain connects TRBV27 to TRBJ2-2; D is perhaps TRBD1 (5 bases). This CDR3 has 15 residues. The germline gives CDR1 MNHEY, CDR2 SMNVEV (reference sequence). The germline V and J ends were trimmed by 7 bases and 0 bases, with 12 bases remaining between them. The CDR3 loop is CASTRWGPNTGELFF. CDR3 nucleotides: TGTGCCAGCACCCGATGGGGCCCGAACACCGGGGAGCTGTTTTTT.

This clone was counted between two and nine times. The rearrangement uses TRBV19 and TRBJ1-1, with a weak D call TRBD1 (6 bases). Trimming shortened V by 5 bases and J by 1 base, and 14 bases separated the two germline ends. Germline lookup yields CDR1 LNHDA and CDR2 SQIVND (reference sequence). There are 15 residues in the CDR3. CDR3 bases: TGTGCCAGTAGTCCCGACAACAGGGCGAACACTGAAGCTTTCTTT. It encodes CASSPDNRANTEAFF.

The chain employs TRBV7-6 and TRBJ2-1; 16 bases are shared with TRBD2. Per germline, CDR1 SGHVS and CDR2 FNYEAQ. J gave up 2 bases and V 5 bases, and 3 bases lay outside the gene matches. This CDR3 comprises 17 residues. This chain's CDR3 is CASSVGTSGGAYNEQFF. DNA of the CDR3: TGTGCCAGCAGCGTCGGGACTAGCGGGGGGGCCTACAATGAGCAGTTCTTC. The variable domain in full, with the rest retrieved from reference TRBV7-6 and TRBJ2-1, is GAGVSQSPRYKVTKRGQDVALRCDPISGHVSLYWYRQALGQGPEFLTYFNYEAQQDKSGLPNDRFSAERPEGSISTLTIQRTEQRDSAMYRCASSVGTSGGAYNEQFFGPGTRLTVL.

V and J are TRBV6-2 or TRBV6-3 and TRBJ2-1, with D perhaps TRBD2 (5 bases). The CDR3 covers 15 residues. Trimming removed 5 bases at V and 4 bases at J, with 15 bases between. Germline V gene data show CDR1 as MNHEY and CDR2 as SVGEGT. The CDR3 nucleotides read TGTGCCAGCAGTCCCCTAGGAGCGGATTACAATGAGCAGTTCTTC. It codes for CASSPLGADYNEQFF.

In its sample, this clone was seen a few times. The chain employs TRBV6-5 and TRBJ1-5, with TRBD1 as a possible D gene (6 bases). Between the trimmed V and J ends, which lost 4 bases and 7 bases, there was a span of 8 bases. CDR1 MNHEY and CDR2 SVGAGI come from the germline V gene. The CDR3 is 12 residues long. The CDR3 sequence: CASSFRGQPQHF. CDR3 sequence (DNA): TGTGCCAGCAGTTTCAGGGGCCAGCCCCAGCATTTT.

The chain is built from TRBV4-3 and TRBJ2-2; 14 nucleotides line up with TRBD2. The V gene's germline CDR1 is LGHNA and CDR2 YSLEER. The CDR3 is made up of 18 amino acids. J lost 0 bases, V lost 4 bases, and 4 bases had no gene match. The CDR3 bases are TGCGCCAGCAGCCCGGGGACTAGCGGGGGTCCGAACACCGGGGAGCTGTTTTTT. As protein: CASSPGTSGGPNTGELFF.

The chain's CDR3 is CASSLRGAVTGELFF. DNA of the CDR3: TGTGCCAGCAGCTTACGGGGGGCGGTAACCGGGGAGCTGTTTTTT. The chain uses TRBV11-2 and TRBJ2-2, with D tentatively TRBD2 (7 bases). CDR3 length equals 15 residues. V shed 2 bases and J shed 5 bases, with 12 bases lying between them. Germline CDR1 SGHAT, CDR2 FQNNGV.

V gene TRBV13 combines with J gene TRBJ1-4; no clear D. Germline V lookup: CDR1 PRHDT, CDR2 FYEKMQ (reference sequence). Trimming shortened V by 0 bases and J by 2 bases, and 16 bases separated the two germline ends. The CDR3 contains 18 residues. The CDR3 DNA reads TGTGCCAGCAGCTTAGGTCGAGGAGGGAGGGAGACTAATGAAAAACTGTTTTTT. It codes for CASSLGRGGRETNEKLFF.

This clone was recorded once. The chain uses TRBV4-3 and TRBJ1-5, with a possible D match to TRBD1 (5 bases). There are 14 residues in the CDR3. The V and J ends lost 4 bases and 6 bases respectively, with 13 bases between them. CDR1 and CDR2 from the germline V gene are LGHNA and YSLEER. CDR3 in amino acids: CASSLTGGGQPQHF. The CDR3 DNA reads as TGCGCCAGCAGCCTCACGGGGGGGGGTCAGCCCCAGCATTTT.

This clone was observed once. The chain has TRBV7-9 and TRBJ2-3; no definite D call. The CDR3 spans 13 residues. V shed 7 bases and J shed 6 bases, with 14 bases lying between them. From germline, CDR1 is SEHNR and CDR2 FQNEAQ (reference sequence). CDR3 protein: CASTRVGGDTQYF. In DNA form, the CDR3 reads TGTGCCAGCACCCGAGTCGGCGGCGATACGCAGTATTTT.

V usage is TRBV10-3 and J usage is TRBJ1-2; D gene ambiguous. The CDR3 sequence is 11 residues long. Per germline, CDR1 ENHRY and CDR2 SYGVKD. Trimming shortened V by 3 bases and J by 4 bases, and 3 bases separated the two germline ends. CDR3 sequence reads: CAISDGYGYTF. In DNA, the CDR3 is TGTGCCATCAGTGACGGCTATGGCTACACCTTC.

The rearrangement joins TRBV30 to TRBJ1-6; 7 nucleotides agree with TRBD1. Trimming removed 3 bases from V and 7 bases from J; junction bases left unmatched: 6. The CDR3 runs to 14 residues. The germline CDR1 and CDR2 sequences are GTSNPN and SVGIG (reference sequence). The CDR3 loop reads CAWREQGTNSPLHF. The CDR3 coding sequence is TGTGCCTGGAGGGAACAGGGGACCAATTCACCCCTCCACTTT.

The chain uses TRBV5-6 and TRBJ2-5; the D gene is possibly TRBD1 (6 bases). Germline CDR1 and CDR2: SGHDT and YYEEEE. V lost 4 bases and J lost 5, with 12 bases in between. This CDR3 region has 13 residues. CDR3 sequence (DNA): TGTGCCAGCAGCACCGGGACATCCGAGACCCAGTACTTC. This encodes CASSTGTSETQYF.

The chain is built from TRBV30 and TRBJ1-2, with a possible D match to TRBD1 (6 bases). The CDR3 spans 16 residues. The V end was cut by 2 bases, the J end by 4 bases, with 20 bases between. The germline gives CDR1 GTSNPN, CDR2 SVGIG (reference sequence). The CDR3, as DNA: TGTGCCTGGAGTACACCACAGGGAACAAGGGCCTATGGCTACACCTTC. Translating it yields CAWSTPQGTRAYGYTF. Complete variable domain (other parts from reference TRBV30 and TRBJ1-2): SQTIHQWPATLVQPVGSPLSLECTVEGTSNPNLYWYRQAAGRGLQLLFYSVGIGQISSEVPQNLSASRPQDRQFILSSKKLLLSDSGFYLCAWSTPQGTRAYGYTFGSGTRLTVV.

The chain combines TRBV6-5 with TRBJ1-5; D uncertain. The CDR3 is 14 amino acids. The ends were cut back, 3 bases at V and 0 bases at J, with 6 bases in the middle. Looked up from germline, CDR1 is MNHEY and CDR2 is SVGAGI. The CDR3 spells CASSYAGSNQPQHF. The CDR3 region has the DNA TGTGCCAGCAGTTATGCGGGTAGCAATCAGCCCCAGCATTTT.

The chain couples TRBV5-1 to TRBJ2-2, with D hard to call. V dropped 0 bases and J dropped 2 bases, with 8 bases sitting between them. CDR1 SGHRS and CDR2 YFSETQ come from the germline V gene. The CDR3 loop spans 15 amino acids. CDR3 nucleotide sequence: TGCGCCAGCAGCTTGGATTGGCTTAACACCGGGGAGCTGTTTTTT. This codes for CASSLDWLNTGELFF.